This T cell receptor beta chain appears in the sequencing data of a study of cytomegalovirus exposure and HLA in healthy donors. Study-wide points: Associated with cytomegalovirus, according to the listing, were about 160 TCR beta chains.

This CDR3 has 16 amino acids. Trimming cost V 3 bases and J 5 bases; bases outside gene matches: 6. Germline CDR1 reads SEHNR; CDR2 reads FQNEAQ (reference sequence). Assay: immunoSEQ multiplex PCR; the TCRdb copy retains only in-frame clones and omits some. The data hold about 75,000 clones, with around four fifths observed a single time. This clone was found once. Antigen unknown. The sample taken for sequencing was PBMCs. This TCR derives from a man aged 30-40 years in good health and CMV-seronegative. This rearrangement joins TRBV7-9 to TRBJ1-4, with TRBD1 identical over 10 bases. The CDR3 nucleotides read TGTGCCAGCAGCTTTTCCCCGGGACAGGGGAATGAAAAACTGTTTTTT. It specifies CASSFSPGQGNEKLFF.